Presented here are 13 T cell receptor beta chains from one specimen sequenced in a study of shared clonotypes between healthy human individuals. The repertoire was sequenced with immunoSEQ multiplex PCR; TCRdb's copy has only in-frame clones and lacks some. The data contain more than 900,000 clones, about 80% of them singletons. Input material: memory CD4+ T cells from PBMCs. Subset here: CD45RA-negative fraction. Receptor source: a man aged 18-30 years in good health. Some clones in this sample may be carry-over from other donors' samples.

The chain recombines TRBV9 with TRBJ2-5, with D perhaps matching TRBD1 or TRBD2 (6 bases each). Germline lookup yields CDR1 SGDLS and CDR2 YYNGEE. CDR3 size: 15 residues. V lost 0 bases to trimming and J lost 5 bases, with 14 bases between them. The CDR3 sequence is CASSVAGGRMETQYF. The CDR3 DNA is TGTGCCAGCAGCGTAGCTGGGGGGCGCATGGAGACCCAGTACTTC.

This clone came up once. This chain joins TRBV5-1 and TRBJ2-5, with 8 bases lining up with TRBD2. This CDR3 is 14 amino acids long. Trimming took 3 bases from V and 2 from J; bases not matched to a gene: 3. Germline-derived CDR1 and CDR2 are SGHRS and YFSETQ. CDR3 in DNA: TGCGCCAGCAGCTATACTAGCGGACAAGAGACCCAGTACTTC. This gives the protein CASSYTSGQETQYF.

This sequence joins TRBV5-1 and TRBJ2-7; D unclear. CDR1 is SGHRS and CDR2 is YFSETQ in the germline V gene. The CDR3 has 15 amino acids. V was cut by 0 bases and J by 5 bases, with 15 bases left in between. CDR3 in DNA: TGCGCCAGCAGCTTGGACCCGGTTACATTGAACGAGCAGTACTTC. Translated, it gives CASSLDPVTLNEQYF. Filled out from reference TRBV5-1 and TRBJ2-7, the complete variable domain reads KAGVTQTPRYLIKTRGQQVTLSCSPISGHRSVSWYQQTPGQGLQFLFEYFSETQRNKGNFPGRFSGRQFSNSRSEMNVSTLELGDSALYLCASSLDPVTLNEQYFGPGTRLTVT.

V gene TRBV27 combines with J gene TRBJ1-2; weak D call: TRBD1 (5 bases). With 4 bases removed from V and 2 bases from J, the gap between germline ends came to 11 bases. This CDR3 contains 14 residues. From germline, CDR1 is MNHEY and CDR2 SMNVEV (reference sequence). The CDR3 coding sequence is TGTGCCAGCAGTTACCGTGGGACCAACTATGGCTACACCTTC. It is translated as CASSYRGTNYGYTF.

The chain is built from TRBV30 and TRBJ2-5; D is perhaps TRBD1 or TRBD2 (5 bases each). The CDR3 contains 13 residues. V lost 3 bases, J lost 5 bases, and 13 bases lay in between. CDR1 and CDR2 from the germline V gene are GTSNPN and SVGIG (reference sequence). Written as DNA, the CDR3 is TGTGCCTGGAGCCGGGACCCACGGGAGACCCAGTACTTC. As protein: CAWSRDPRETQYF.

The gene calls are TRBV19 and TRBJ1-2; tentatively, D is TRBD1 (5 bases). The V end lost 11 bases, the J end lost 6 bases, and 13 bases lay between the germline ends. CDR3 length: 11 amino acids. The V gene's germline CDR1 is LNHDA and CDR2 SQIVND (reference sequence). Written as DNA, the CDR3 is TGTGCCCTTAGGGGTTCCCATGGCTACACCTTC. It specifies CALRGSHGYTF. Full variable domain (remainder filled in from reference TRBV19 and TRBJ1-2): DGGITQSPKYLFRKEGQNVTLSCEQNLNHDAMYWYRQDPGQGLRLIYYSQIVNDFQKGDIAEGYSVSREKKESFPLTVTSAQKNPTAFYLCALRGSHGYTFGSGTRLTVV.

The chain uses TRBV5-1 and TRBJ2-7; TRBD2 is a possible D gene (6 bases). Germline CDR1 reads SGHRS; CDR2 reads YFSETQ. The CDR3 has 14 residues. V was clipped by 0 bases and J by 5 bases, with 12 bases between them. This chain's CDR3 is CASSLEPSEDEQYF. In DNA, the CDR3 is TGCGCCAGCAGCTTGGAGCCTAGCGAAGACGAGCAGTACTTC.

This clone was detected once. The gene calls are TRBV10-2 and TRBJ1-4; D is unresolved. The CDR3 runs to 16 residues. Trimming removed 11 bases at V and 0 bases at J, with 19 bases between. The germline V gene encodes CDR1 WSHSY and CDR2 SAAADI. In DNA, the CDR3 is TGCGCCTCCCGCGGCGGGCAGCGATCAACTAATGAAAAACTGTTTTTT. Its translation is CASRGGQRSTNEKLFF.

The rearrangement joins TRBV5-4 to TRBJ1-5, with D unresolved. Germline V gene lookup returns CDR1 SGHNT and CDR2 YYREEE (reference sequence). V was pared by 0 bases and J by 4 bases, with 2 bases between. The CDR3 has 12 amino acids. CDR3 sequence reads: CASSLVNQPQHF. In DNA, the CDR3 is TGTGCCAGCAGCTTGGTAAATCAGCCCCAGCATTTT.

The CDR3 sequence is CASSGLEQETQYF. The CDR3 nucleotides are TGTGCCAGCAGTGGACTAGAGCAAGAGACCCAGTACTTC. The J gene is TRBJ2-5, the V gene TRBV2; TRBD2 might be the D (6 bases). The ends were cut back, 4 bases at V and 2 bases at J, with 8 bases in the middle. Looked up from germline, CDR1 is SNHLY and CDR2 is FYNNEI. This CDR3 region has 13 residues.

The rearrangement uses TRBV2 and TRBJ1-2, with unresolved D. Trimming removed 7 bases at V and 6 bases at J, with 12 bases between. CDR1 and CDR2 from the germline V gene are SNHLY and FYNNEI. This CDR3 region has 12 residues. The CDR3 here is CASTQEGNGYTF. CDR3 nucleotides: TGTGCCAGCACCCAGGAGGGTAATGGCTACACCTTC.

On this clone: This CDR3 is also generated by other DNA sequences in the sample. The chain joins TRBV9 to TRBJ2-1, with D unclear. This CDR3 is 15 amino acids long. V lost 0 bases and J 2 bases, leaving 9 bases between the germline ends. The germline V gene has CDR1 SGDLS and CDR2 YYNGEE. DNA of the CDR3: TGTGCCAGCAGCGTAGACGGTAGTGCCTACAATGAGCAGTTCTTC. This translates into CASSVDGSAYNEQFF.

The chain recombines TRBV5-1 with TRBJ2-5; a weak D match, TRBD1 (6 bases). Germline V gene lookup returns CDR1 SGHRS and CDR2 YFSETQ. V lost 4 bases and J lost 0, with 13 bases in between. CDR3 length equals 15 residues. The CDR3 reads CASSPLTGNQETQYF. The CDR3 nucleotides read TGCGCCAGCAGCCCGCTTACAGGGAACCAAGAGACCCAGTACTTC.